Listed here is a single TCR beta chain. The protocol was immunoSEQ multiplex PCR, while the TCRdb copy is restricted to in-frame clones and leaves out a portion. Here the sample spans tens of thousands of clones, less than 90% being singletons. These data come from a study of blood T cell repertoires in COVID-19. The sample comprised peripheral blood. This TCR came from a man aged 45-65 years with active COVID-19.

Here the CDR3 DNA reads TGTGCCAGTAGTATTGATCGGCCAGGGAGGGCTGGCTACACCTTC. Encoded protein: CASSIDRPGRAGYTF. The chain has TRBV19 and TRBJ1-2, with TRBD1 as a possible D gene (5 bases). Trimming pared 3 bases from V and 7 bases from J, leaving 18 bases between. CDR1 LNHDA and CDR2 SQIVND come from the germline V gene (reference sequence). This CDR3 has 15 amino acids.